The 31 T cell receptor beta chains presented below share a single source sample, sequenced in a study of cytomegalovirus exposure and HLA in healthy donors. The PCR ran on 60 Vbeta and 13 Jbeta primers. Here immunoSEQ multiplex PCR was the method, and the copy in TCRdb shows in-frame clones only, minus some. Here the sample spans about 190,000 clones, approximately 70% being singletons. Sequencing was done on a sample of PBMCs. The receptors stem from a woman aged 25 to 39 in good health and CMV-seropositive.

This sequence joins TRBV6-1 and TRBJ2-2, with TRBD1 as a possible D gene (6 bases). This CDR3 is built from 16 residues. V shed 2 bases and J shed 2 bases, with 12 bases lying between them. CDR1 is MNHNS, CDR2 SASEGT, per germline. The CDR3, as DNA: TGTGCCAGCAGTGAAAGGTTCAGGGGTAACACCGGGGAGCTGTTTTTT. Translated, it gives CASSERFRGNTGELFF.

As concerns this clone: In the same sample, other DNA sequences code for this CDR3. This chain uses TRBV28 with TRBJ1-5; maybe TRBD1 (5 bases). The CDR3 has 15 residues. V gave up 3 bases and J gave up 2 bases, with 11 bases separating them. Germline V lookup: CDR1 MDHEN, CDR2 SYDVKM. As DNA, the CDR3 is TGTGCCAGCAGTTTGGGGGGAGGGGGCAATCAGCCCCAGCATTTT. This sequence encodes CASSLGGGGNQPQHF.

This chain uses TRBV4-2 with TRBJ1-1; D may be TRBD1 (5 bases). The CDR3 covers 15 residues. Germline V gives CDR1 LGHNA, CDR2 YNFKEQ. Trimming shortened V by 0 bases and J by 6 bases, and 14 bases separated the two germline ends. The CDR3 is CASSQDWGGIAEAFF. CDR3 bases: TGTGCCAGCAGCCAAGACTGGGGGGGTATCGCTGAAGCTTTCTTT.

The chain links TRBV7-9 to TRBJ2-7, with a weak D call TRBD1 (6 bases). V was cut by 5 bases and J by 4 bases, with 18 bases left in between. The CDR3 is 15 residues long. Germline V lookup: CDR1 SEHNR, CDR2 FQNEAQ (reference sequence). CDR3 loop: CASSPPAGTSYEQYF. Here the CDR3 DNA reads TGTGCCAGCAGCCCCCCCGCCGGGACATCGTACGAGCAGTACTTC.

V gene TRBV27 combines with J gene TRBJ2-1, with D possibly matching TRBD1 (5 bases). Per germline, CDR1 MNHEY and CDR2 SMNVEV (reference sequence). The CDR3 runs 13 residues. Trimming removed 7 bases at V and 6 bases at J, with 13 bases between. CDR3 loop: CASNDRLANEQFF. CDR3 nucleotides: TGTGCCAGCAATGACAGACTGGCCAATGAGCAGTTCTTC.

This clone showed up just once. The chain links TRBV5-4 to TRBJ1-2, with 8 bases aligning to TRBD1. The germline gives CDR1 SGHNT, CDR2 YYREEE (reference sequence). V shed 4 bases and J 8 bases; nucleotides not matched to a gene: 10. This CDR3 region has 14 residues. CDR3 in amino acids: CASSTPGGVIGYTF. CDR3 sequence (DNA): TGTGCCAGCAGCACCCCAGGGGGCGTTATAGGCTACACCTTC.

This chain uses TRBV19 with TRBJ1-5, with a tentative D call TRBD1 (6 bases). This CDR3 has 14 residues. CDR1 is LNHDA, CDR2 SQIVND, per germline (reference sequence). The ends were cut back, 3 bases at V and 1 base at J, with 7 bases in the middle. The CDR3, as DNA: TGTGCCAGTAGTATTAGGGGGAGCAATCAGCCCCAGCATTTT. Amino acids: CASSIRGSNQPQHF.

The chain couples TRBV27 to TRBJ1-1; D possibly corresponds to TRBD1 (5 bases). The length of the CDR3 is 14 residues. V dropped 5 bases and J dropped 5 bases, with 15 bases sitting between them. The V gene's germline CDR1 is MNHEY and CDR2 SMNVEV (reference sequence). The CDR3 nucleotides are TGTGCCAGCAGTCTAGGGGCGGCGGCAACTGAAGCTTTCTTT. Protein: CASSLGAAATEAFF.

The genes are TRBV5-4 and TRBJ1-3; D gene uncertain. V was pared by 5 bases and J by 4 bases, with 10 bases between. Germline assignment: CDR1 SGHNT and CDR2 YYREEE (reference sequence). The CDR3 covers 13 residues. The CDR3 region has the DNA TGTGCCAGCAGTATTGCGGGAGGAAACACCATATATTTT. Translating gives CASSIAGGNTIYF.

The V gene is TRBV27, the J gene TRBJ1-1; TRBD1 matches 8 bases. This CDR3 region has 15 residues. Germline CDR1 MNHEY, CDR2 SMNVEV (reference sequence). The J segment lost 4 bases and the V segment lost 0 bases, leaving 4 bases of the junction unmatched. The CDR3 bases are TGTGCCAGCAGTTTATCCGCCAGGGGGCTCACTGAAGCTTTCTTT. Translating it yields CASSLSARGLTEAFF.

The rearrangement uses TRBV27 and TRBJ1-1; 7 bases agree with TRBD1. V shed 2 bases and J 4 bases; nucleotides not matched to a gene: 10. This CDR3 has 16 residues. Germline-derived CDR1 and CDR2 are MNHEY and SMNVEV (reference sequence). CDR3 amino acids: CASSLTQTGLSTEAFF. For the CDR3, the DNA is TGTGCCAGCAGTTTAACCCAGACAGGGTTGAGCACTGAAGCTTTCTTT.

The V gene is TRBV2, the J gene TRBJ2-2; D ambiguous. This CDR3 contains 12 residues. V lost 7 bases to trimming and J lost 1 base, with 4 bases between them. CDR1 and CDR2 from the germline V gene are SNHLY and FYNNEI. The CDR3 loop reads CASNKNTGELFF. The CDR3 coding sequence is TGTGCCAGCAACAAGAACACCGGGGAGCTGTTTTTT.

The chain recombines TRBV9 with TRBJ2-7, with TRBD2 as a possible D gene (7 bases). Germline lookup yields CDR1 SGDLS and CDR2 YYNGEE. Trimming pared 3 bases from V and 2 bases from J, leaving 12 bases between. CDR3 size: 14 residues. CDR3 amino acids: CASSEGGDAYEQYF. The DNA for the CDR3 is TGTGCCAGCAGCGAGGGGGGGGACGCCTACGAGCAGTACTTC. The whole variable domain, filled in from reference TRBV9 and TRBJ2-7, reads DSGVTQTPKHLITATGQRVTLRCSPRSGDLSVYWYQQSLDQGLQFLIQYYNGEERAKGNILERFSAQQFPDLHSELNLSSLELGDSALYFCASSEGGDAYEQYFGPGTRLTVT.

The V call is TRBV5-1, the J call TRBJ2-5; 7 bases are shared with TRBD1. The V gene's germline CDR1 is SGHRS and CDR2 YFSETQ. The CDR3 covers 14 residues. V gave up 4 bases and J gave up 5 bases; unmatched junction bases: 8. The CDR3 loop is CASSHRGGWETQYF. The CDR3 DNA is TGCGCCAGCAGCCACCGAGGGGGCTGGGAGACCCAGTACTTC.

This CDR3 is CASNTPGQNQETQYF. CDR3 in DNA: TGCGCCAGCAACACACCAGGACAGAACCAAGAGACCCAGTACTTC. The chain has TRBV5-1 and TRBJ2-5; weak D call: TRBD1 (6 bases). The V and J ends lost 6 bases and 0 bases respectively, with 15 bases between them. Germline-derived CDR1 and CDR2 are SGHRS and YFSETQ. The CDR3 spans 15 residues.

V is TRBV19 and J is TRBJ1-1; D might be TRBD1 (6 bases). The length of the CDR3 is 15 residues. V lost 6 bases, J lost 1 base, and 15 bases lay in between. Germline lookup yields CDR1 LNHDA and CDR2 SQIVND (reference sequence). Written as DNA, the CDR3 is TGTGCCAGTAGGAATCAAGGACAGCGGAACACTGAAGCTTTCTTT. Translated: CASRNQGQRNTEAFF.

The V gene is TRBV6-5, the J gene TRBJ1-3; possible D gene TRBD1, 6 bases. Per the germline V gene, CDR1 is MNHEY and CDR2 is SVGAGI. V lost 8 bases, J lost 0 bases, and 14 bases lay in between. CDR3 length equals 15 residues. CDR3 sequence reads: CASSQGSLSGNTIYF. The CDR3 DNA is TGTGCCAGCTCACAGGGTTCCCTCTCTGGAAACACCATATATTTT.

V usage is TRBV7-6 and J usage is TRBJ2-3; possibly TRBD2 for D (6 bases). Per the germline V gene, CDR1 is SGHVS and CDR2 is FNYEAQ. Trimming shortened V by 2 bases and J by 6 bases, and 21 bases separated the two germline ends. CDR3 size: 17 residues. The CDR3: CASSLQPGTPDRDTQYF. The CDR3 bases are TGTGCCAGCAGCTTACAGCCTGGGACTCCCGACCGGGATACGCAGTATTTT.

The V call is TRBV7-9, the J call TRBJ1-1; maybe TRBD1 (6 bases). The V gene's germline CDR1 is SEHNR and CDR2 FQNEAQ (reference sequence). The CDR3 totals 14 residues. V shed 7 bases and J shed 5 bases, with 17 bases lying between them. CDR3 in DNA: TGTGCCAGCAAATCCGGGGGGGCGGGAACTGAAGCTTTCTTT. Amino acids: CASKSGGAGTEAFF.

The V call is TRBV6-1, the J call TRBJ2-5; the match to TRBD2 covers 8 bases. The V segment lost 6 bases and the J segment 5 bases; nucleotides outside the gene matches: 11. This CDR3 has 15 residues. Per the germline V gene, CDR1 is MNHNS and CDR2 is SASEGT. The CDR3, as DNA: TGTGCCAGCAGCCACGGCGGGGGGTTGGTCGAGACCCAGTACTTC. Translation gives CASSHGGGLVETQYF.

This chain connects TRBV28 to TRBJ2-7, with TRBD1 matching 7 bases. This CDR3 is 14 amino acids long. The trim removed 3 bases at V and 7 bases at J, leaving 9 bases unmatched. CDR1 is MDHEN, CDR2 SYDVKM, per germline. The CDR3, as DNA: TGTGCCAGCAGTTTGGAACAGGGGTTTGGGGAGCAGTACTTC. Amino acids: CASSLEQGFGEQYF.

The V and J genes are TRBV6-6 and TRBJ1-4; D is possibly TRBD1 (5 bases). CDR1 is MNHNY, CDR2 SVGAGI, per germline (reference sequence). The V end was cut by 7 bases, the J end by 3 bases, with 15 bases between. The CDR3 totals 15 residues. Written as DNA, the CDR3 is TGTGCCAGCACCCCCCAGGGTCGGTCTAATGAAAAACTGTTTTTT. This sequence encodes CASTPQGRSNEKLFF.

The CDR3 nucleotides read TGTGCCAGCAGTCAGACTAGCGTGAATGAGCAGTTCTTC. Protein sequence: CASSQTSVNEQFF. This chain connects TRBV6-4 to TRBJ2-1; TRBD2 aligns across 8 bases. This CDR3 has 13 amino acids. V dropped 5 bases and J dropped 7; count of bases not matched to a gene: 4. Per the germline V gene, CDR1 is MRHNA and CDR2 is SNTAGT.

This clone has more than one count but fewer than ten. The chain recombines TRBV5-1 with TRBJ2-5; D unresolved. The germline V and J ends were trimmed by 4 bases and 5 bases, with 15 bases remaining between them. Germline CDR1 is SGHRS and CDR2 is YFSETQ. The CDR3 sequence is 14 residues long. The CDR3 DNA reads TGCGCCAGCAGCCCTCGGATTGGAGATGAGACCCAGTACTTC. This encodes CASSPRIGDETQYF.

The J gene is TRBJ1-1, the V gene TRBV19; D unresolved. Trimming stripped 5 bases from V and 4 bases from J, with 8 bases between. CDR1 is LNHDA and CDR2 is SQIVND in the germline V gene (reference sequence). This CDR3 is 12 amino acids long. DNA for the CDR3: TGTGCCAGTAGTCCCCCCGGCACTGAAGCTTTCTTT. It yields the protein CASSPPGTEAFF.

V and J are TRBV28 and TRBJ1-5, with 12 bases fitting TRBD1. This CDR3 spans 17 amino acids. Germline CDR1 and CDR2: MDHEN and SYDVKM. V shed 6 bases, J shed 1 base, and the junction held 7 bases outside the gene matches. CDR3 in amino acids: CASRTPGTGGSNQPQHF. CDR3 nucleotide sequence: TGTGCCAGCAGAACCCCCGGGACAGGGGGCAGCAATCAGCCCCAGCATTTT.

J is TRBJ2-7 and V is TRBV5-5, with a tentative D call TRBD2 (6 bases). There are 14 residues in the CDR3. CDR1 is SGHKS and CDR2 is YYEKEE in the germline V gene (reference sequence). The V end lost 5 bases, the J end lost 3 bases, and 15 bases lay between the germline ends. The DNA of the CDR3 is TGTGCCAGCAGTTGGGCTCACGGGGGCTACGAGCAGTACTTC. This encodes CASSWAHGGYEQYF.

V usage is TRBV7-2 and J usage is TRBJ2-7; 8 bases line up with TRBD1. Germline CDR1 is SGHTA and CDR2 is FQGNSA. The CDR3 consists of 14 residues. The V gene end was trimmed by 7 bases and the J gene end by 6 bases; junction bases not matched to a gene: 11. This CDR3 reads CASTQTVQGAEQYF. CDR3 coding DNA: TGTGCCAGCACCCAAACGGTTCAGGGGGCCGAGCAGTACTTC. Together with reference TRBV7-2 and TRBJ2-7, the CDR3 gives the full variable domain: GAGVSQSPSNKVTEKGKDVELRCDPISGHTALYWYRQSLGQGLEFLIYFQGNSAPDKSGLPSDRFSAERTGGSVSTLTIQRTQQEDSAVYLCASTQTVQGAEQYFGPGTRLTVT.

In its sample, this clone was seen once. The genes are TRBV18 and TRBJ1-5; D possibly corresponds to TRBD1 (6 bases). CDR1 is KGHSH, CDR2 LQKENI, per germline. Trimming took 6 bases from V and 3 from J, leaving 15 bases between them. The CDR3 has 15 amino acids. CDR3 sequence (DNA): TGTGCCAGCTCCATAGGCAGGGGCCTCAATCAGCCCCAGCATTTT. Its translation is CASSIGRGLNQPQHF.

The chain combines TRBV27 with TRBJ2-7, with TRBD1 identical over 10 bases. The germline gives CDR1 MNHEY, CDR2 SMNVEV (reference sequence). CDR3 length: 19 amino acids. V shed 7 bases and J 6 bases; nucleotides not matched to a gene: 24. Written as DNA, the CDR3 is TGTGCCAGCACCCCCGGGACAGGGGCTACTAGCAGACTTTCTGGCGAGCAGTACTTC. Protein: CASTPGTGATSRLSGEQYF.

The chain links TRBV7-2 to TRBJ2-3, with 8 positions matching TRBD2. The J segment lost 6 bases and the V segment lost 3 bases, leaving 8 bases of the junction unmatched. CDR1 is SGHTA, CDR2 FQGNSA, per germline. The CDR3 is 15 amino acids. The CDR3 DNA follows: TGTGCCAGCAGCTTCAGAGCGGGAGACTCGGATACGCAGTATTTT. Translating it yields CASSFRAGDSDTQYF.